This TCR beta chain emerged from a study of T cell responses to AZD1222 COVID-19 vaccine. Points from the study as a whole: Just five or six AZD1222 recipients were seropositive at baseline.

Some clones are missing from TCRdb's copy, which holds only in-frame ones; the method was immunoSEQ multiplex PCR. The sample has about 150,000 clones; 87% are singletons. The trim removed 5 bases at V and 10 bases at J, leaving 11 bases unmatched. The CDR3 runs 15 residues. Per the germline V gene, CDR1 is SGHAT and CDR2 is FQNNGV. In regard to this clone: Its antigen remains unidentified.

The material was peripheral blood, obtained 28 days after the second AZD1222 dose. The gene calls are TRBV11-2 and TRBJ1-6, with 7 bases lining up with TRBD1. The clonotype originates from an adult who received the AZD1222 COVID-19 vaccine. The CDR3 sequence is CASSTQQGRGSPLHF. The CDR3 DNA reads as TGTGCCAGCAGCACACAACAGGGGAGGGGATCACCCCTCCACTTT.